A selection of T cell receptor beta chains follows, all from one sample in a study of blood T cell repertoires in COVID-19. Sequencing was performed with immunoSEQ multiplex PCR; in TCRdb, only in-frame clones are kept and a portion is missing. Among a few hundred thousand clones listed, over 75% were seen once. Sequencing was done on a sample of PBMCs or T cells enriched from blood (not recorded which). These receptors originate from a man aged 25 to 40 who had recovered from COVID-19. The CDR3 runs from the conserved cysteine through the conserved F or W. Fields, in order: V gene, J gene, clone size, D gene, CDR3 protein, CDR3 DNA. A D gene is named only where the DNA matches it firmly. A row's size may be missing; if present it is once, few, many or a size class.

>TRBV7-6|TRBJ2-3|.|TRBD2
CASSFLAGTSTDTQYF
TGTGCCAGCAGCTTTTTAGCGGGGACTAGCACAGATACGCAGTATTTT
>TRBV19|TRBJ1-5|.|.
CASSGRVGSNQPQHF
TGTGCCAGTAGTGGCAGGGTAGGATCGAATCAGCCCCAGCATTTT
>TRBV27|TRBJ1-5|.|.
CASSLAASGPQHF
TGTGCCAGCAGTTTAGCGGCCTCGGGGCCCCAGCATTTT
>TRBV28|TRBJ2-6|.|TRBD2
CASSRIWGGSGANVLTF
TGTGCCAGCAGCCGAATTTGGGGGGGAAGTGGGGCCAACGTCCTGACTTTC
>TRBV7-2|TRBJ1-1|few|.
CASSLGTSVAFF
TGTGCCAGCAGCCTTGGGACTTCGGTGGCTTTCTTT
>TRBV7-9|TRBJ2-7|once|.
CASSLRDTGYEQYF
TGTGCCAGCAGCTTACGGGACACAGGCTACGAGCAGTACTTC
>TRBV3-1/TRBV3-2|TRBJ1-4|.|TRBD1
CASSRRQSQGVHEKLFF
TGTGCCAGCAGCCGGAGGCAGTCACAGGGGGTGCATGAAAAACTGTTTTTT
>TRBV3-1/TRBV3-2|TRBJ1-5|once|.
CASSQDAYNQPQHF
TGTGCCAGCAGCCAAGATGCGTACAATCAGCCCCAGCATTTT
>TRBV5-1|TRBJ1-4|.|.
CASSPRPATNEKLFF
TGCGCCAGCAGCCCCCGCCCGGCAACTAATGAAAAACTGTTTTTT
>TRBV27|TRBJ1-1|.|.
CASSQSGTNTEAFF
TGTGCCAGCAGTCAGAGCGGGACGAACACTGAAGCTTTCTTT
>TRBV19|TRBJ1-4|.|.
CASSILLEDEKLFF
TGTGCCAGTAGTATCCTTCTGGAGGATGAAAAACTGTTTTTT
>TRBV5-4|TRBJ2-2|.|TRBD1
CASSLRGQGAGELFF
TGTGCCAGCAGCTTGAGAGGACAGGGGGCCGGGGAGCTGTTTTTT
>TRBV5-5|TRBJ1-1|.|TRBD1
CASSLEGTGALQAFF
TGTGCCAGCAGCTTGGAGGGGACAGGGGCGCTTCAAGCTTTCTTT
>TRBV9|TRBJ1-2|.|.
CASSVDRLTGDYGYTF
TGTGCCAGCAGCGTAGATAGACTCACGGGAGACTATGGCTACACCTTC
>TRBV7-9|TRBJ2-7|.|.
CASSFGAEQYF
TGTGCCAGCAGCTTTGGAGCCGAGCAGTACTTC
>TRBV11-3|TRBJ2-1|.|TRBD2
CASSPRASGGLVYNEQFF
TGTGCCAGCAGCCCCCGGGCTAGCGGGGGACTAGTCTACAATGAGCAGTTCTTC
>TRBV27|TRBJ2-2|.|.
CASTSGGGGGHTGELFF
TGTGCCAGCACCAGCGGTGGAGGGGGCGGTCACACCGGGGAGCTGTTTTTT
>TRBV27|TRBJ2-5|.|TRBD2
CASSLMGLAGETQYF
TGTGCCAGCAGTTTAATGGGGCTAGCGGGTGAGACCCAGTACTTC
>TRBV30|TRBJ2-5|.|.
CAWTGIMMETQYF
TGTGCCTGGACAGGGATAATGATGGAGACCCAGTACTTC
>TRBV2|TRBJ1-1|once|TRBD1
CASKGQGYTEAFF
TGTGCCAGCAAGGGACAGGGGTACACTGAAGCTTTCTTT
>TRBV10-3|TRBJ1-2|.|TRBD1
CAISVSGTGVYGYTF
TGTGCCATCAGTGTCTCCGGGACAGGGGTTTATGGCTACACCTTC
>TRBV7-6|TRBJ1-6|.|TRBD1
CASSPGQGGSPLHF
TGTGCCAGCAGCCCAGGACAGGGAGGTTCACCCCTCCACTTT
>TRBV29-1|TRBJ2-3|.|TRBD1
CSVAWDRRFTDTQYF
TGCAGCGTTGCCTGGGACAGGCGATTCACAGATACGCAGTATTTT
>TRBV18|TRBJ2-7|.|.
CASSLENEQYF
TGTGCCAGCTCGCTTGAGAACGAGCAGTACTTC
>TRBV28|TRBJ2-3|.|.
CASSRGQTTDTQYF
TGTGCCAGCAGCCGGGGACAAACCACAGATACGCAGTATTTT
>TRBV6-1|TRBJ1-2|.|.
CASSEGQGYGYTF
TGTGCCAGCAGTGAAGGTCAGGGATATGGCTACACCTTC
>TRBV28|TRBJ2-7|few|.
CASSLFSGEQYF
TGTGCCAGCAGTTTATTCTCGGGCGAGCAGTACTTC
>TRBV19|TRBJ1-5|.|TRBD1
CASSDRTNQPQHF
TGTGCCAGTTCGGACAGGACGAATCAGCCCCAGCATTTT
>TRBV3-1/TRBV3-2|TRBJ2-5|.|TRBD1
CASSQGTGRVETQYF
TGTGCCAGCAGCCAGGGGACAGGGAGAGTAGAGACCCAGTACTTC
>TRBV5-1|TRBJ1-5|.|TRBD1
CASSLGPQGESPQHF
TGCGCCAGCAGCTTGGGGCCACAGGGGGAGAGCCCCCAGCATTTT
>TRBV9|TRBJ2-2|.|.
CASSLGSLSTGELFF
TGTGCCAGCAGCCTCGGTAGTTTGAGCACCGGGGAGCTGTTTTTT
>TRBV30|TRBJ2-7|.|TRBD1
CAWGQGSHEQYF
TGTGCCTGGGGACAGGGGAGCCACGAGCAGTACTTC
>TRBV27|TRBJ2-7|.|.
CASSTFGGAYEQYF
TGTGCCAGCAGCACCTTCGGGGGAGCCTACGAGCAGTACTTC
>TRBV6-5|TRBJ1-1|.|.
CASTLTGGNTEAFF
TGTGCCAGCACCCTGACCGGCGGAAACACTGAAGCTTTCTTT
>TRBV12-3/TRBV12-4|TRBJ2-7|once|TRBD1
CASRQGGNYEQYF
TGTGCCAGCAGACAGGGGGGAAACTACGAGCAGTACTTC
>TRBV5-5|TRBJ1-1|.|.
CASSFTGKTEAFF
TGTGCCAGCAGCTTTACAGGGAAAACTGAAGCTTTCTTT
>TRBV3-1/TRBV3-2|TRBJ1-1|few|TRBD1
CASSPHWDRGLDTEAFF
TGTGCCAGCAGCCCCCACTGGGACAGGGGGCTCGATACTGAAGCTTTCTTT
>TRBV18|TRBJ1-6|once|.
CASSPLQAINSPLHF
TGTGCCAGCTCACCACTACAGGCGATTAATTCACCCCTCCACTTT
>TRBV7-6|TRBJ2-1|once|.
CASSLLAAEPNEQFF
TGTGCCAGCAGCTTACTCGCGGCGGAGCCCAATGAGCAGTTCTTC
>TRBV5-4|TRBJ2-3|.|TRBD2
CASSLGTSGGSLTDTQYF
TGTGCCAGCAGCTTGGGGACTAGCGGGGGTTCGCTCACAGATACGCAGTATTTT
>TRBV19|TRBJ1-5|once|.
CASTTGSSNQPQHF
TGTGCCAGTACCACAGGATCCAGCAATCAGCCCCAGCATTTT
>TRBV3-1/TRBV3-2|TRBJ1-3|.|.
CASSQRWQGSGNTIYF
TGTGCCAGCAGCCAACGGTGGCAGGGAAGTGGAAACACCATATATTTT
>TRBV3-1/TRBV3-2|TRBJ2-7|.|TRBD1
CASSHGTGVYEQYF
TGTGCCAGCAGCCATGGGACAGGGGTCTACGAGCAGTACTTC
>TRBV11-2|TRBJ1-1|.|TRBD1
CASSQKRGLNTEAFF
TGTGCCAGCAGCCAGAAAAGGGGGCTGAACACTGAAGCTTTCTTT
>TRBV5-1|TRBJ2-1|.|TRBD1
CASSGGQGPHNEQFF
TGCGCCAGCAGCGGCGGACAGGGCCCCCACAATGAGCAGTTCTTC
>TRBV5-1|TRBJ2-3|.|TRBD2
CASSLRLAGTATDTQYF
TGCGCCAGCAGCTTGAGACTAGCGGGGACCGCCACAGATACGCAGTATTTT
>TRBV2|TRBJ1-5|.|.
CASSYTGYSNQPQHF
TGTGCCAGCAGTTATACAGGCTATAGCAATCAGCCCCAGCATTTT
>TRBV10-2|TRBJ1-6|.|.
CASRRQNSPLHF
TGCGCCAGCAGACGACAGAATTCACCCCTCCACTTT
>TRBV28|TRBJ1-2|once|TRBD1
CASSTPRTGKDGYTF
TGTGCCAGCAGTACCCCGAGGACAGGGAAAGATGGCTACACCTTC
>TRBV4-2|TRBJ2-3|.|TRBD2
CASSQEGTSGGFTDTQYF
TGTGCCAGCAGCCAAGAGGGGACTAGCGGGGGGTTCACAGATACGCAGTATTTT
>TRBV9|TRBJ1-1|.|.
CASSVDSRGAFF
TGTGCCAGCAGCGTAGACTCCCGCGGAGCTTTCTTT
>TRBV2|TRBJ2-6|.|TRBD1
CASSRDRLHSGANVLTF
TGTGCCAGCAGTAGGGACAGGCTCCACTCTGGGGCCAACGTCCTGACTTTC
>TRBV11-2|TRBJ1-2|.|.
CASSLGRDYLTF
TGTGCCAGCAGCTTAGGCCGGGACTATCTCACCTTC
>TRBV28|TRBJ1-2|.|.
CASSLGGGYTF
TGTGCCAGCAGCCTAGGCGGTGGCTACACCTTC
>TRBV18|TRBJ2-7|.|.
CASSPPTALLDEQYF
TGTGCCAGCTCACCACCGACAGCCCTCCTTGACGAGCAGTACTTC
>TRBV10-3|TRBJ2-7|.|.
CAISDVASGAYEQYF
TGTGCCATCAGTGACGTAGCCAGCGGCGCCTACGAGCAGTACTTC
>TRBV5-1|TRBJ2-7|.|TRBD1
CASSLGSGTGEYEQYF
TGCGCCAGCAGCTTGGGATCGGGGACAGGGGAATACGAGCAGTACTTC
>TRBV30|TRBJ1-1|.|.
CAWSVLSGNTEAFF
TGTGCCTGGAGTGTACTCTCAGGAAACACTGAAGCTTTCTTT